The 19 T cell receptor beta chains presented below share a single source sample, sequenced in a study of cytomegalovirus exposure and HLA in healthy donors. The primer mix had 60 Vbeta and 13 Jbeta primers. TCRdb's copy holds only in-frame clones and misses some; the assay was immunoSEQ multiplex PCR. The data show 170,000 or so clones, around four fifths seen once. The sample was PBMCs. The source of these receptors is a young man in good health and CMV-seronegative.

This clone was detected once. The chain recombines TRBV28 with TRBJ2-7; D perhaps matches TRBD1 (6 bases). From germline, CDR1 is MDHEN and CDR2 SYDVKM. This CDR3 comprises 12 residues. V shed 6 bases and J shed 5 bases, with 11 bases lying between them. CDR3 DNA: TGTGCCAGCAGCCCTACAGGGCACGAGCAGTACTTC. Translation gives CASSPTGHEQYF. Filled out from reference TRBV28 and TRBJ2-7, the complete variable domain reads DVKVTQSSRYLVKRTGEKVFLECVQDMDHENMFWYRQDPGLGLRLIYFSYDVKMKEKGDIPEGYSVSREKKERFSLILESASTNQTSMYLCASSPTGHEQYFGPGTRLTVT.

V is TRBV4-1 and J is TRBJ2-7; a weak D match, TRBD1 (6 bases). The CDR3 totals 14 residues. From germline, CDR1 is MGHRA and CDR2 YSYEKL. V was clipped by 0 bases and J by 3 bases, with 9 bases between them. The CDR3 DNA sequence: TGCGCCAGCAGCCAAGACAGGGGTATCTACGAGCAGTACTTC. Amino acid sequence: CASSQDRGIYEQYF.

In this sample, this clone turned up once. Compared with germline, one end of the junction differs, possibly owing to a read error. The chain couples TRBV7-9 to TRBJ1-1, with TRBD1 matching 8 bases. This CDR3 has 14 residues. Germline CDR1 and CDR2: SEHNR and FQNEAQ (reference sequence). CDR3 nucleotide sequence: TGTTCCAGCAGGCTACAGGGGGAAGACACTGAAGCTTTCTTT. Translation: CSSRLQGEDTEAFF.

The V gene is TRBV7-9, the J gene TRBJ2-5; possibly TRBD2 for D (6 bases). CDR3 length: 15 residues. Trimming cost V 7 bases and J 1 base, with 16 bases left between them. Germline-derived CDR1 and CDR2 are SEHNR and FQNEAQ (reference sequence). The CDR3 spells CASNSWEESQETQYF. The DNA of the CDR3 is TGTGCCAGCAACTCTTGGGAGGAGTCCCAAGAGACCCAGTACTTC.

CDR3 protein: CASSPNRLAGLYEQYF. The CDR3 nucleotides read TGTGCCAGCAGCCCTAACCGTCTAGCGGGATTATACGAGCAGTACTTC. The chain couples TRBV7-6 to TRBJ2-7, with TRBD2 matching 9 bases. The CDR3 is 16 amino acids. CDR1 and CDR2 (germline): SGHVS, FNYEAQ. The V and J ends lost 5 bases and 4 bases, in that order; junction bases with no gene match: 12.

This clone was seen only once. The chain joins TRBV5-4 to TRBJ2-5; tentative D call: TRBD2 (6 bases). Germline loops: CDR1 SGHNT, CDR2 YYREEE (reference sequence). The CDR3 has 14 residues. The V end was cut by 3 bases, the J end by 5 bases, with 14 bases between. CDR3 nucleotides: TGTGCCAGCAGCTCTGGCGGGAAGGGCGAGACCCAGTACTTC. Translation gives CASSSGGKGETQYF. The entire variable domain, with the rest obtained from reference TRBV5-4 and TRBJ2-5, is as follows: ETGVTQSPTHLIKTRGQQVTLRCSSQSGHNTVSWYQQALGQGPQFIFQYYREEENGRGNFPPRFSGLQFPNYSSELNVNALELDDSALYLCASSSGGKGETQYFGPGTRLLVL.

The chain recombines TRBV28 with TRBJ2-6, with 9 bases identical to TRBD1. The CDR3 runs 17 residues. Per the germline V gene, CDR1 is MDHEN and CDR2 is SYDVKM. The junction had 8 bases not matched to a gene; V was cut back by 5 bases and J by 3 bases. CDR3 protein: CASSPRQGGSGANVLTF. DNA for the CDR3: TGTGCCAGCAGTCCCCGACAGGGGGGTAGTGGGGCCAACGTCCTGACTTTC.

The rearrangement uses TRBV6-5 and TRBJ2-1; D uncertain. This CDR3 contains 13 residues. CDR1 and CDR2 (germline): MNHEY, SVGAGI. V was clipped by 4 bases and J by 5 bases, with 9 bases between them. CDR3 coding DNA: TGTGCCAGCAGTTTGCTCGGTCACAATGAGCAGTTCTTC. Amino acids: CASSLLGHNEQFF.

The chain joins TRBV7-9 to TRBJ1-1, with 9 bases fitting TRBD1. After removal of 5 bases from V and 4 bases from J, the junction contained 8 bases not matched to a gene. Germline lookup yields CDR1 SEHNR and CDR2 FQNEAQ (reference sequence). There are 15 residues in the CDR3. This CDR3 reads CASSPGTGKITEAFF. In DNA form, the CDR3 reads TGTGCCAGCAGCCCAGGGACAGGGAAGATCACTGAAGCTTTCTTT. Based on the CDR3 plus reference TRBV7-9 and TRBJ1-1, the full variable domain is DTGVSQNPRHKITKRGQNVTFRCDPISEHNRLYWYRQTLGQGPEFLTYFQNEAQLEKSRLLSDRFSAERPKGSFSTLEIQRTEQGDSAMYLCASSPGTGKITEAFFGQGTRLTVV.

This clone was observed once. The chain uses TRBV6-5 and TRBJ2-1, with D perhaps TRBD2 (6 bases). The germline gives CDR1 MNHEY, CDR2 SVGAGI. The CDR3 extends over 15 amino acids. The V end lost 7 bases, the J end lost 0 bases, and 13 bases lay between the germline ends. CDR3 nucleotide sequence: TGTGCCAGCATTCCAAAAGCGGGCTCCTACAATGAGCAGTTCTTC. This codes for CASIPKAGSYNEQFF.

This clone was seen a few times. Here the CDR3 DNA reads TGTGCCAGCAGCTTCTTGCTAGCGGGATATGAGCAGTTCTTC. Protein sequence: CASSFLLAGYEQFF. The chain uses TRBV5-5 and TRBJ2-1, with 9 nucleotides matching TRBD2. This CDR3 comprises 14 residues. The V gene's germline CDR1 is SGHKS and CDR2 YYEKEE (reference sequence). The junction had 5 bases not matched to a gene; V was cut back by 2 bases and J by 8 bases.

The rearrangement uses TRBV14 and TRBJ2-6; D unresolved. Germline-derived CDR1 and CDR2 are SGHDN and FVKESK. The CDR3 length is 14 residues. Trimming cost V 6 bases and J 0 bases, with 6 bases left between them. The CDR3 here is CASRPGSGANVLTF. CDR3 DNA sequence: TGTGCCAGCAGACCGGGCTCTGGGGCCAACGTCCTGACTTTC.

Details on this clone: The sample contains more than one DNA sequence encoding this CDR3. The rearrangement uses TRBV7-2 and TRBJ1-5, with D possibly matching TRBD1 (5 bases). CDR1 SGHTA and CDR2 FQGNSA come from the germline V gene. The V and J ends lost 1 base and 4 bases respectively, with 8 bases between them. The CDR3 spans 14 residues. The CDR3 reads CASSLVSGNQPQHF. CDR3 coding DNA: TGTGCCAGCAGCTTAGTATCAGGGAATCAGCCCCAGCATTTT.

This chain connects TRBV28 to TRBJ2-7; 8 nucleotides align to TRBD1. Germline trimming cut 6 bases from V and 3 bases from J; bases unmatched to any gene: 1. In germline, CDR1 is MDHEN, CDR2 SYDVKM. The CDR3 has 12 amino acids. The CDR3 coding sequence is TGTGCCAGCAGGGACAGGGTCTACGAGCAGTACTTC. Its translation: CASRDRVYEQYF.

This chain connects TRBV20-1 to TRBJ1-1; no reliable D call. CDR3 length equals 11 residues. V lost 4 bases, J lost 8 bases, and 11 bases lay in between. The germline V gene has CDR1 DFQATT and CDR2 SNEGSKA (reference sequence). Written as DNA, the CDR3 is TGCAGTGCTACAGTAATCGGGGAAGCTTTCTTT. This gives the protein CSATVIGEAFF.

The chain carries TRBV6-5 and TRBJ1-5; D unclear. Germline-derived CDR1 and CDR2 are MNHEY and SVGAGI. CDR3 length: 13 amino acids. Trimming removed 11 bases at V and 7 bases at J, with 18 bases between. CDR3 loop: CASQRGTRQPQHF. The CDR3 DNA sequence: TGTGCCTCTCAGCGGGGTACAAGACAGCCCCAGCATTTT.

This clone was detected a few times. The chain couples TRBV5-6 to TRBJ2-7; tentative D call: TRBD1 (6 bases). The germline V gene has CDR1 SGHDT and CDR2 YYEEEE. V gave up 2 bases and J gave up 0 bases, with 9 bases separating them. The CDR3 runs 14 residues. As DNA, the CDR3 is TGTGCCAGCAGCTTACAGGGTTACTCCTACGAGCAGTACTTC. Its protein product is CASSLQGYSYEQYF.

The rearrangement uses TRBV6-4 and TRBJ2-1; 7 nucleotides agree with TRBD2. V lost 2 bases to trimming and J lost 9 bases; unmatched junction nucleotides: 1. Germline values: CDR1 MRHNA, CDR2 SNTAGT. This CDR3 is built from 12 residues. CDR3 sequence reads: CASSDGRGEQFF. The DNA for the CDR3 is TGTGCCAGCAGTGACGGGAGGGGTGAGCAGTTCTTC.

This clone was seen once. This sequence joins TRBV15 and TRBJ1-2; weak D call: TRBD1 (6 bases). CDR3 size: 13 residues. The V and J ends lost 0 bases and 8 bases respectively, with 10 bases between them. CDR1 is LNHNV and CDR2 is YYDKDF in the germline V gene (reference sequence). The CDR3 DNA sequence: TGTGCCACCAGCAGAGATTGGGGGCCCGGCTACACCTTC. Translation: CATSRDWGPGYTF.